This TCR beta chain emerged from a study of cytomegalovirus exposure and HLA in healthy donors. Study details: A later analysis reported the same platform for the 100 to 150 validation repertoires and the 500 to 700 first-cohort repertoires. Study findings and constraints: First-cohort TCR clusters tended to co-occur in the approximately 130 validation repertoires, a later analysis found. Rare TCR sequences predominated, though certain public TCRs were found in many donors. It was reportedly the case that the classifier diagnosed cytomegalovirus status with high specificity and sensitivity.

TCRdb's table, derived via immunoSEQ multiplex PCR, lists solely in-frame clones and lacks some. This repertoire shows tens of thousands of clones, around 90% found once; its top ten account for 2% to 2.5%. CDR1 and CDR2 from the germline V gene are MNHEY and SMNVEV (reference sequence). With 0 bases removed from V and 6 bases from J, the gap between germline ends came to 13 bases. CDR3 length equals 15 residues. Comments on this clone: As yet, its antigen is unknown.

Sample: PBMCs. This TCR was recovered from a man aged 25-45 years in good health and CMV-seronegative. The chain links TRBV27 to TRBJ2-3, with D unresolved. CDR3 coding DNA: TGTGCCAGCAGTTTATCAAAGAGGTACGGGGATACGCAGTATTTT. This translates into CASSLSKRYGDTQYF.